Below, 26 T cell receptor beta chains from the same sample are listed, as sequenced in a study of cytomegalovirus exposure and HLA in healthy donors. Amplification used 60 Vbeta primers and 13 Jbeta primers. TCRdb's table, derived via immunoSEQ multiplex PCR, lists solely in-frame clones and lacks some. Among around 140,000 clones, more than 75% were seen once, and the ten largest hold around 2.5%. Sequencing was carried out using PBMCs. The receptors derive from a woman aged 18-29 years in good health and CMV-seropositive.

The chain has TRBV27 and TRBJ2-1, with TRBD2 matching 10 bases. Trimming took 6 bases from V and 7 from J; bases not matched to a gene: 6. The CDR3 extends over 14 amino acids. The germline V gene has CDR1 MNHEY and CDR2 SMNVEV (reference sequence). This CDR3 is CASSRSGGRNEQFF. The CDR3 coding sequence is TGTGCCAGCAGCCGTAGCGGGGGGCGAAATGAGCAGTTCTTC.

The chain carries TRBV30 and TRBJ1-2; TRBD1 is a possible D gene (6 bases). CDR3 length equals 14 residues. Trimming shortened V by 8 bases and J by 4 bases, and 20 bases separated the two germline ends. The germline CDR1 and CDR2 sequences are GTSNPN and SVGIG (reference sequence). The CDR3 protein is CAGRRAGQLYGYTF. The CDR3 DNA follows: TGTGCCGGACGTCGAGCCGGACAGCTCTATGGCTACACCTTC.

The chain is built from TRBV28 and TRBJ1-1; D unresolved. The length of the CDR3 is 11 residues. Per germline, CDR1 MDHEN and CDR2 SYDVKM. Trimming shortened V by 4 bases and J by 8 bases, and 8 bases separated the two germline ends. The DNA for the CDR3 is TGTGCCAGCAGTTCCCCCCTGGAAGCTTTCTTT. It yields the protein CASSSPLEAFF.

This clone turned up a few times. The J gene is TRBJ1-1, the V gene TRBV7-2; D uncertain. The V end lost 1 base, the J end lost 4 bases, and 7 bases lay between the germline ends. Per germline, CDR1 SGHTA and CDR2 FQGNSA. CDR3 length: 13 residues. The CDR3 region has the DNA TGTGCCAGCAGCTTAGTAGGGAGCACTGAAGCTTTCTTT. It specifies CASSLVGSTEAFF.

The gene calls are TRBV4-2 and TRBJ1-4; D gene unclear. Between the trimmed V and J ends, which lost 0 bases and 10 bases, there was a span of 18 bases. The CDR3 is 16 residues long. Germline CDR1 reads LGHNA; CDR2 reads YNFKEQ. The CDR3 DNA reads TGTGCCAGCAGCCAAGATCTCGGAGACGGTAGAGGAAAACTGTTTTTT. Protein product: CASSQDLGDGRGKLFF.

This clone was seen a single time. V and J are TRBV7-8 and TRBJ1-3; maybe TRBD1 (6 bases). Looked up from germline, CDR1 is SGHVS and CDR2 is FQNEAQ. The CDR3 length is 15 residues. Deletions cut 2 bases from V and 8 bases from J, with 16 bases between. The DNA of the CDR3 is TGTGCCAGCAGCTTAACTGAGGCGGGGGGGCACACCATATATTTT. It yields the protein CASSLTEAGGHTIYF.

The chain is built from TRBV5-1 and TRBJ1-3; no definite D call. Deletions cut 4 bases from V and 1 base from J, with 15 bases between. Germline V gives CDR1 SGHRS, CDR2 YFSETQ. This CDR3 contains 16 residues. The DNA for the CDR3 is TGCGCCAGCAGCGCGAGCCGACACAGTTCTGGAAACACCATATATTTT. This translates into CASSASRHSSGNTIYF.

The chain joins TRBV4-1 to TRBJ1-1; D possibly corresponds to TRBD1 (5 bases). The CDR3 has 17 amino acids. Trimming shortened V by 0 bases and J by 4 bases, and 18 bases separated the two germline ends. Germline V gene sequence: CDR1 MGHRA, CDR2 YSYEKL. CDR3 residues: CASSQDLLRDLGTEAFF. The CDR3, as DNA: TGCGCCAGCAGCCAAGATTTGCTCAGGGATTTGGGCACTGAAGCTTTCTTT.

This clone was seen only a few times. This sequence joins TRBV6-5 and TRBJ1-1; TRBD1 is a possible D gene (6 bases). The germline gives CDR1 MNHEY, CDR2 SVGAGI. The CDR3 covers 16 residues. V lost 2 bases, J lost 4 bases, and 17 bases lay in between. CDR3 sequence (DNA): TGTGCCAGCAGTTACCGCTGGGGGCGCCGTCCCACTGAAGCTTTCTTT. Protein: CASSYRWGRRPTEAFF.

The chain recombines TRBV5-4 with TRBJ2-3, with D maybe TRBD2 (5 bases). Trimming took off 2 bases at V and 6 bases at J, with 16 bases between the two ends. The V gene's germline CDR1 is SGHNT and CDR2 YYREEE (reference sequence). The CDR3 spans 15 residues. Here the CDR3 reads CASSFIQRSGDTQYF. In DNA form, the CDR3 reads TGTGCCAGCAGCTTCATTCAGCGGAGTGGGGATACGCAGTATTTT.

This chain uses TRBV7-8 with TRBJ1-3; TRBD1 matches at 9 bases. Germline lookup yields CDR1 SGHVS and CDR2 FQNEAQ. J gave up 0 bases and V 5 bases, and 17 bases lay outside the gene matches. The CDR3 covers 20 residues. CDR3 DNA: TGTGCCAGCAGCCCCAGAGCCGGGACAGGGCTTACTTCCTCTGGAAACACCATATATTTT. Protein: CASSPRAGTGLTSSGNTIYF.

The V call is TRBV11-2, the J call TRBJ2-5, with 7 bases fitting TRBD1. CDR1 and CDR2 from the germline V gene are SGHAT and FQNNGV. The CDR3 spans 15 residues. V shed 3 bases, J shed 4 bases, and the junction held 8 bases outside the gene matches. CDR3 protein: CASSFASSGGETQYF. The CDR3 nucleotides are TGTGCCAGCAGCTTCGCGTCATCAGGGGGAGAGACCCAGTACTTC.

This clone was seen a few times. The chain joins TRBV4-3 to TRBJ2-1; TRBD2 matches at 11 bases. CDR3 length equals 16 residues. Germline trimming cut 0 bases from V and 8 bases from J; bases unmatched to any gene: 6. Germline CDR1 reads LGHNA; CDR2 reads YSLEER. The CDR3 bases are TGCGCCAGCAGCCAAGATTTGATAGCGGGGGGGTATGAGCAGTTCTTC. Residues: CASSQDLIAGGYEQFF.

The rearrangement joins TRBV6-5 to TRBJ1-3; TRBD1 aligns across 10 bases. V lost 6 bases, J lost 4 bases, and 6 bases stayed unmatched. Germline V gene data show CDR1 as MNHEY and CDR2 as SVGAGI. This CDR3 contains 15 residues. The CDR3 loop is CASSRGTGVGNTIYF. The CDR3 DNA reads as TGTGCCAGCAGCCGCGGGACAGGGGTAGGAAACACCATATATTTT.

Written as DNA, the CDR3 is TGTGCCAGCGGCCGGGGAGGTTCCAAAAACATTCAGTACTTC. Its translation: CASGRGGSKNIQYF. This chain joins TRBV5-6 and TRBJ2-4; possible D gene TRBD2, 6 bases. Per the germline V gene, CDR1 is SGHDT and CDR2 is YYEEEE. The CDR3 is made up of 14 amino acids. Trimming removed 7 bases from V and 2 bases from J, with 13 bases in between. Full variable domain (rest looked up from reference TRBV5-6 and TRBJ2-4): DAGVTQSPTHLIKTRGQQVTLRCSPKSGHDTVSWYQQALGQGPQFIFQYYEEEERQRGNFPDRFSGHQFPNYSSELNVNALLLGDSALYLCASGRGGSKNIQYFGAGTRLSVL.

This chain uses TRBV19 with TRBJ2-6; possibly TRBD1 for D (6 bases). This CDR3 contains 15 residues. Germline loops: CDR1 LNHDA, CDR2 SQIVND (reference sequence). The V and J ends lost 9 bases and 2 bases respectively, with 14 bases between them. The CDR3 nucleotides read TGTGCCAGCATTGAGAGGGGGACTGGGGCCAACGTCCTGACTTTC. Translating it yields CASIERGTGANVLTF.

This chain joins TRBV6-1 and TRBJ1-1; D may be TRBD1 (6 bases). Germline V gives CDR1 MNHNS, CDR2 SASEGT. V dropped 7 bases and J dropped 4 bases, with 13 bases sitting between them. This CDR3 comprises 13 residues. As DNA, the CDR3 is TGTGCCAGCAAAAAGACAGGTTTCACTGAAGCTTTCTTT. This codes for CASKKTGFTEAFF.

The genes are TRBV7-8 and TRBJ2-2; TRBD1 might be the D (5 bases). The V end was cut by 1 base, the J end by 0 bases, with 9 bases between. Germline V gene lookup returns CDR1 SGHVS and CDR2 FQNEAQ. The CDR3 is 16 residues long. The DNA of the CDR3 is TGTGCCAGCAGCTTAGAGTCAGGGACGAACACCGGGGAGCTGTTTTTT. The encoded protein is CASSLESGTNTGELFF.

The chain recombines TRBV18 with TRBJ1-2; D may be TRBD1 (6 bases). CDR1 KGHSH and CDR2 LQKENI come from the germline V gene. Trimming removed 8 bases at V and 4 bases at J, with 20 bases between. This CDR3 region has 15 residues. DNA for the CDR3: TGTGCCAGCGGAACGAACTCGGGACACACCTATGGCTACACCTTC. The encoded protein is CASGTNSGHTYGYTF.

The chain has TRBV2 and TRBJ2-7; 8 bases align to TRBD1. Trimming at V came to 5 bases and at J to 5 bases, leaving 5 bases not matched to a gene. The CDR3 is made up of 13 amino acids. Looked up from germline, CDR1 is SNHLY and CDR2 is FYNNEI. This CDR3 is CASSHRGWDEQYF. CDR3 DNA sequence: TGTGCCAGCAGTCACAGGGGGTGGGACGAGCAGTACTTC.

A few counts support this clone. The junction does not match germline at one end; this may be a read error. The V call is TRBV5-4, the J call TRBJ2-7; 7 bases agree with TRBD1. The germline gives CDR1 SGHNT, CDR2 YYREEE (reference sequence). The CDR3 consists of 12 residues. In nucleotides, the CDR3 is TGTGCCAGCAGCTTCCCCCAGGGGGTTATGCACTTC. Residues: CASSFPQGVMHF.

The rearrangement links TRBV19 to TRBJ1-5; D possibly corresponds to TRBD1 (6 bases). This CDR3 spans 14 amino acids. Per germline, CDR1 LNHDA and CDR2 SQIVND (reference sequence). V gave up 4 bases and J gave up 7 bases, with 14 bases separating them. The CDR3 coding sequence is TGTGCCAGTAGTAAGGACAGCGGGGGGCAGCCCCAGCATTTT. Its protein is CASSKDSGGQPQHF.

The J gene is TRBJ1-4, the V gene TRBV5-1; TRBD1 matches 8 bases. The CDR3 runs 14 residues. Trimming took 4 bases from V and 8 from J; bases not matched to a gene: 7. The germline CDR1 and CDR2 sequences are SGHRS and YFSETQ. The CDR3 DNA sequence: TGCGCCAGCAGCCCTGGACAGGGTAGGGAAAAACTGTTTTTT. As protein: CASSPGQGREKLFF.

This clone was counted only a few times. The rearrangement links TRBV28 to TRBJ1-2; 8 bases align to TRBD1. Trimming cost V 7 bases and J 4 bases; bases outside gene matches: 8. Germline CDR1 reads MDHEN; CDR2 reads SYDVKM. The CDR3 extends over 14 amino acids. The CDR3 DNA sequence: TGTGCCAGCACCCCGGGACAGGCTCGCTATGGCTACACCTTC. Protein sequence: CASTPGQARYGYTF.

The V and J genes are TRBV27 and TRBJ1-3; 7 bases agree with TRBD1. CDR1 is MNHEY and CDR2 is SMNVEV in the germline V gene (reference sequence). The trim removed 5 bases at V and 4 bases at J, leaving 17 bases unmatched. The CDR3 runs to 18 residues. The CDR3 DNA is TGTGCCAGCAGTCCCTCTTCCCTCTCACAGGGGAGCGGAAACACCATATATTTT. Its protein product is CASSPSSLSQGSGNTIYF.

A single count supports this clone. The V call is TRBV7-6, the J call TRBJ2-5; D is unresolved. CDR1 is SGHVS and CDR2 is FNYEAQ in the germline V gene. The CDR3 consists of 12 residues. V lost 3 bases and J 3 bases, leaving 5 bases between the germline ends. The CDR3 coding sequence is TGTGCCAGCAGCTTGTCAGAAGAGACCCAGTACTTC. Its protein is CASSLSEETQYF.